Ten or more counts support the clone carrying this T cell receptor (beta chain). This sample stems from a study of blood T cells in healthy people across ages. The donors, aged roughly 6 to 100, were healthy Caucasians from Russia. The authors isolated at least 7 million PBMCs per sample. Combining a sample-barcoded 5' primer with a J-beta primer mix, a second PCR ran for about 7 to 12 cycles. TCRdb fed the 5' RACE reads into MiXCR, producing one record per CDR3 protein. Of some 1.7 million distinct CDR3 sequences listed, over 25% are singletons. The sample consisted of blood. This TCR derives from a woman under 40 in good health.

The CDR3 DNA sequence: TGTGCCAGCAGCTTTTCCGGGGAGGAGAACTATGGCTACACCTTC. Protein product: CASSFSGEENYGYTF. This chain uses TRBV7-9 with TRBJ1-2, with D unresolved. CDR1 is SEHNR and CDR2 is FQNEAQ in the germline V gene (reference sequence). Deletions cut 3 bases from V and 2 bases from J, with 13 bases between. The CDR3 contains 15 residues.